This T cell receptor (beta chain) was sequenced in a study of control samples from healthy donors and cancer patients. Trimming removed 5 bases at V and 0 bases at J, with 14 bases between. This CDR3 has 15 residues. Germline values: CDR1 LGHDT, CDR2 YNNKEL (reference sequence). Assay: immunoSEQ multiplex PCR; the TCRdb copy retains only in-frame clones and omits some. Among some 150,000 clones listed, over 90% were seen once. The sample comprised blood. The origin of this receptor is a woman younger than 45 in good health. The chain is built from TRBV3-1 (or the pseudogene TRBV3-2) and TRBJ2-7, with D unclear. DNA of the CDR3: TGTGCCAGCAGCTGGGGTCAGGTTAGCTCCTACGAGCAGTACTTC. As protein: CASSWGQVSSYEQYF.